This TCR beta chain was retrieved from a study of CD8+ T cells in alopecia areata. Extraction of RNA preceded its reverse transcription into cDNA, which served as the sequencing template. Method: immunoSEQ multiplex PCR; TCRdb's copy keeps in-frame clones and lacks some. Of 200,000 or so clones in the sample, around 62% were seen once. The trim removed 6 bases at V and 7 bases at J, leaving 11 bases unmatched. The CDR3 has 13 residues. Germline values: CDR1 SQVTM, CDR2 ANQGSEA. This clone has a handful of counts. Sorting from PBMCs produced CD4+ and CD8+ T cells. The specimen was CD4+ T cells sorted from blood, collected at week 0. The source is a human donor with alopecia areata. This chain links TRBV29-1 with TRBJ2-7; 8 nucleotides line up with TRBD2. The CDR3 loop is CSVSPSGSREQYF. The CDR3 DNA reads as TGCAGCGTCTCACCTAGCGGGTCTCGGGAGCAGTACTTC.